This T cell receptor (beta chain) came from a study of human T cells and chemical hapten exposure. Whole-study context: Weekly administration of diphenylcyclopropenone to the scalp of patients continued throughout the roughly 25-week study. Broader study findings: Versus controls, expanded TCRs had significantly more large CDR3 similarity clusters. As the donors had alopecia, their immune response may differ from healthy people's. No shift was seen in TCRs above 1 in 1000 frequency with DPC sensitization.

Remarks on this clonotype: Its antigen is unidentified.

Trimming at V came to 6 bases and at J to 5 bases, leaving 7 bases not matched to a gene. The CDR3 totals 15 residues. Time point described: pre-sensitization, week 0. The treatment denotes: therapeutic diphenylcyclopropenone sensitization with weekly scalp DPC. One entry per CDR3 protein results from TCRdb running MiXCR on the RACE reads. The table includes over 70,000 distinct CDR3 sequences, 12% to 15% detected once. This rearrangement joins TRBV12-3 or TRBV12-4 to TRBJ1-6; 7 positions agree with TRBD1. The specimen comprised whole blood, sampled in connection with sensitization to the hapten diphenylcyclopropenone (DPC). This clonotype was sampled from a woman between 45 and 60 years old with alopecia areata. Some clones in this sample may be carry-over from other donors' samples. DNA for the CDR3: TGTGCCAGCAGGGAAAGGGGGACAGATAATTCACCCCTCCACTTT. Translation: CASRERGTDNSPLHF.